This entry describes one T cell receptor (beta chain). Its antigen is not identified. Germline CDR1 SGHTA, CDR2 FQGTGA. V gave up 6 bases and J gave up 6 bases, with 17 bases separating them. The CDR3 has 14 amino acids. This sample is part of a study of CD8 T cells in ankylosing spondylitis. General study points: The study identified a TCR beta motif of under ten highly homologous variants that appeared characteristic of ankylosing spondylitis blood. Disease-linked clones reportedly concentrated significantly in matched ankylosing spondylitis synovial fluid.

Generation of TCR beta libraries employed quantitative 5'-RACE incorporating molecular barcodes. Using its own MiXCR run on the 5' RACE reads, TCRdb lists one record per CDR3 protein. Of about 150,000 distinct CDR3 sequences in the sample, under 35% were seen once. This clonotype originated in a male donor with ankylosing spondylitis. Input material: synovial fluid, either unsorted or a sorted T cell fraction (not recorded which). The V gene is TRBV7-3, the J gene TRBJ1-2; the D is unclear. CDR3 sequence reads: CASSLMPGSDGYTF. The CDR3 DNA is TGTGCCAGCAGTCTTATGCCCGGCAGCGATGGCTACACCTTC.